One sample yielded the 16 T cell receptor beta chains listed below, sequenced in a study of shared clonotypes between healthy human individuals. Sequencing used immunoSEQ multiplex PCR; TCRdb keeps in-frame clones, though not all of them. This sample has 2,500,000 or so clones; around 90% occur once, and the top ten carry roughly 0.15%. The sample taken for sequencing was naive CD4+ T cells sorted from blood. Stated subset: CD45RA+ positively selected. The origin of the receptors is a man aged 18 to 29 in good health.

For the CDR3, the DNA is TGTGCCAGCAGTGAAGCCTACGTGCATGGCTACACCTTC. Amino acids: CASSEAYVHGYTF. The genes are TRBV6-1 and TRBJ1-2; D unclear. This CDR3 is 13 amino acids long. Trimming pared 0 bases from V and 6 bases from J, leaving 8 bases between. Germline V CDR1 and CDR2: MNHNS, SASEGT.

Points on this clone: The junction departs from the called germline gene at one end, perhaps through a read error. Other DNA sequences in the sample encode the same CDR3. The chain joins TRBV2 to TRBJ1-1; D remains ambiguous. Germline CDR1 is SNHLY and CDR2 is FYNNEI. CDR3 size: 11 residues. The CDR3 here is CASREGSEAFF. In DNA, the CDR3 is TGTGCCAGCAGAGAAGGGTCTGAAGCTTTCTTT.

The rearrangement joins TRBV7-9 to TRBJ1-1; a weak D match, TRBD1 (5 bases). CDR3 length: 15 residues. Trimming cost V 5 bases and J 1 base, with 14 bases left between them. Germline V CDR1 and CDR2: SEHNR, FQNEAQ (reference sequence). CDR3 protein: CASSKGTAENTEAFF. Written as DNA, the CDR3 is TGTGCCAGCAGCAAGGGGACGGCTGAGAACACTGAAGCTTTCTTT.

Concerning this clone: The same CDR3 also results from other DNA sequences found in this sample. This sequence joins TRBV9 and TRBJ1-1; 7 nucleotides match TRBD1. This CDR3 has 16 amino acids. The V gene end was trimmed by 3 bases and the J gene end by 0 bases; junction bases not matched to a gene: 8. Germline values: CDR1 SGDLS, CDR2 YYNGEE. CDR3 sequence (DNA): TGTGCCAGCAGCGCTCCCAGGGGGGGGATGAACACTGAAGCTTTCTTT. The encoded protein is CASSAPRGGMNTEAFF.

CDR3 protein: CASSIQGLAGRYNEQFF. CDR3 sequence (DNA): TGTGCCAGCAGCATCCAAGGACTAGCGGGAAGGTACAATGAGCAGTTCTTC. The J gene is TRBJ2-1, the V gene TRBV7-8; 12 positions match TRBD2. Per germline, CDR1 SGHVS and CDR2 FQNEAQ. The ends lost 5 bases at V and 4 bases at J; junction bases unmatched: 9. The CDR3 sequence is 17 residues long.

The CDR3 DNA sequence: TGCGCCAGCAGCCGGACAGATCAAGAGACCCAGTACTTC. Its translation: CASSRTDQETQYF. The chain has TRBV4-1 and TRBJ2-5; D is perhaps TRBD1 (6 bases). This CDR3 has 13 amino acids. The ends were cut back, 4 bases at V and 2 bases at J, with 8 bases in the middle. Germline-derived CDR1 and CDR2 are MGHRA and YSYEKL.

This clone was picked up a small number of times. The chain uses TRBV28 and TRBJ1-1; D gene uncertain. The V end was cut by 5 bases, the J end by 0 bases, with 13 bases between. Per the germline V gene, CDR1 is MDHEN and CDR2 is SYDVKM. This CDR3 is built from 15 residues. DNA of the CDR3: TGTGCCAGCAGTCCCAGACTAATAATGAACACTGAAGCTTTCTTT. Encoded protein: CASSPRLIMNTEAFF.

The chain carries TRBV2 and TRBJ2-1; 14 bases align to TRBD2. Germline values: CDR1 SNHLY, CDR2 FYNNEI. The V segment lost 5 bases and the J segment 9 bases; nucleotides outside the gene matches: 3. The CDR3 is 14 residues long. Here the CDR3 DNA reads TGTGCCAGCAGTAGGGGGACTAGCGGGGGTGAGCAGTTCTTC. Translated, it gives CASSRGTSGGEQFF.

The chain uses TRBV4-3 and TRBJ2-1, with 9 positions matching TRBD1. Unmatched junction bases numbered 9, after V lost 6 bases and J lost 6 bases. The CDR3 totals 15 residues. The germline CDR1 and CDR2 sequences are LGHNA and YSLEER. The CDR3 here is CASRQQGAPSNEQFF. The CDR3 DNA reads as TGCGCCAGCAGACAACAGGGGGCGCCCTCCAATGAGCAGTTCTTC.

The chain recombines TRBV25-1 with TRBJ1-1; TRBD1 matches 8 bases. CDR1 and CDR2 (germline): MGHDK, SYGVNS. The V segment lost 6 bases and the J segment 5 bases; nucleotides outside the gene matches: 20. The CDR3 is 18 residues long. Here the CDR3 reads CASSSSPGVGQGTTEAFF. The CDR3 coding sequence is TGTGCCAGCAGCTCGTCCCCGGGGGTCGGACAGGGAACTACTGAAGCTTTCTTT.

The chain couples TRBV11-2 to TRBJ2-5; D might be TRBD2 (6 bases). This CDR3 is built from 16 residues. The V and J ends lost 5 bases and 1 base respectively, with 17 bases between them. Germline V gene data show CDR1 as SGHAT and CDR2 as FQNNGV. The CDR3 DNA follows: TGTGCCAGCAGCGTTAGTTCCGGGACTCTCCAAGAGACCCAGTACTTC. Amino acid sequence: CASSVSSGTLQETQYF.

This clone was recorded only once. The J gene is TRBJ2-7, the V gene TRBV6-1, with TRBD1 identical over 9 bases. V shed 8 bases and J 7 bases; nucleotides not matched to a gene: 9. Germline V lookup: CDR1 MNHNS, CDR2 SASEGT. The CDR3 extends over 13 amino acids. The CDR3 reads CASLGQGWWEQYF. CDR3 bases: TGTGCCAGCCTAGGACAGGGGTGGTGGGAGCAGTACTTC.

CDR3: CASSPLAGEANEQFF. CDR3 nucleotide sequence: TGTGCCAGCTCACCCCTAGCGGGGGAGGCGAATGAGCAGTTCTTC. The rearrangement joins TRBV18 to TRBJ2-1, with 10 bases matching TRBD2. Germline CDR1 reads KGHSH; CDR2 reads LQKENI. Germline trimming cut 3 bases from V and 7 bases from J; bases unmatched to any gene: 6. There are 15 residues in the CDR3.

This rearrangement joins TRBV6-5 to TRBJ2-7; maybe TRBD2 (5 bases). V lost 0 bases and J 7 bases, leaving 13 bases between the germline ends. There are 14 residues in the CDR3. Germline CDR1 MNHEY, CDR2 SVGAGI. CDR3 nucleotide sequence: TGTGCCAGCAGTTACTCTGGGGAGCCAATGGAGCAGTACTTC. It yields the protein CASSYSGEPMEQYF.

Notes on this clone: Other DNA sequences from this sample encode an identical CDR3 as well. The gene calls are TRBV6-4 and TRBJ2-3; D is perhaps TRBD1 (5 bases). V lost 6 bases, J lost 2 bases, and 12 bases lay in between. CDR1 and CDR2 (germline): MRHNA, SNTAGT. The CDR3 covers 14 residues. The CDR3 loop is CASSPQGSTDTQYF. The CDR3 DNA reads TGTGCCAGCAGCCCCCAGGGATCCACAGATACGCAGTATTTT.

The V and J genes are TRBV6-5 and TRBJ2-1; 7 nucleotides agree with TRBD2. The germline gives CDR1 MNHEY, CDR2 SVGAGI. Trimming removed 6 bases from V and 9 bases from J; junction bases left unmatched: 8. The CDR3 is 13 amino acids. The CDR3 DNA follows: TGTGCCAGCAGAGACTCTGCTAGCGGTGAGCAGTTCTTC. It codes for CASRDSASGEQFF.